Listed below are T cell receptor beta chains from one sample, sequenced in a study of siplizumab effects on memory and regulatory T cells. Libraries were prepared by immunoSEQ multiplex PCR; TCRdb keeps only in-frame clonotypes and omits some of them. The sample shows some 56,000 clones, around 97% of them seen only once. The sample consisted of naive CD8+ T cells sorted from blood. These TCRs come from a human donor in good health. CDR3s include the opening cysteine and the closing phenylalanine or tryptophan. D genes are given only for firm matches. Clone size is not always given. Where it is, it says once, few, many or a class for expanded clones.

CDR3aa | CDR3nt | v_gene | abundance | len | d_gene | j_gene
CASSGGGMGTEAFF | TGTGCCAGCAGTGGAGGAGGGATGGGCACTGAAGCTTTCTTT | TRBV2 | . | 14 | . | TRBJ1-1
CASSPWASMNTEAFF | TGCGCCAGCAGCCCGTGGGCCAGTATGAACACTGAAGCTTTCTTT | TRBV4-1 | . | 15 | . | TRBJ1-1
CASSIPGLTYEQYF | TGTGCCAGTAGTATACCCGGACTAACCTACGAGCAGTACTTC | TRBV19 | . | 14 | . | TRBJ2-7
CAISEVLAGVWEETQYF | TGTGCCATCAGTGAAGTGCTAGCGGGAGTCTGGGAAGAGACCCAGTACTTC | TRBV10-3 | . | 17 | TRBD2 | TRBJ2-5
CSALSGFYNEQFF | TGCAGCGCATTGAGCGGATTCTACAATGAGCAGTTCTTC | TRBV29-1 | . | 13 | . | TRBJ2-1
CASSLKGSGYQETQYF | TGTGCCAGCAGCTTAAAGGGTAGCGGGTACCAAGAGACCCAGTACTTC | TRBV7-3 | . | 16 | TRBD2 | TRBJ2-5
CASSFGTGGYEQYF | TGTGCCAGCAGTTTCGGGACAGGGGGATACGAGCAGTACTTC | TRBV28 | . | 14 | TRBD1 | TRBJ2-7
CSVERPNEQFF | TGCAGCGTCGAAAGACCCAATGAGCAGTTCTTC | TRBV29-1 | . | 11 | . | TRBJ2-1
CASSPNNEQFF | TGTGCCAGCAGCCCCAACAATGAGCAGTTCTTC | TRBV28 | . | 11 | . | TRBJ2-1
CASSPGGGTEAFF | TGTGCCAGCAGCCCAGGGGGTGGCACTGAAGCTTTCTTT | TRBV9 | . | 13 | TRBD1 | TRBJ1-1
CASSPSGDTNNEQFF | TGTGCCAGCAGTCCCTCGGGGGACACAAACAATGAGCAGTTCTTC | TRBV27 | once | 15 | . | TRBJ2-1